Listed below are T cell receptor beta chains from one sample, sequenced in a study of tumor-infiltrating lymphocytes in primary liver carcinoma. Each CDR3 protein is one row after TCRdb ran MiXCR on the multiplex PCR reads. Among about 120,000 distinct CDR3 sequences listed, approximately 71% were seen once. Sequencing used tumor-adjacent normal liver tissue. The receptors come from a woman aged 60 to 75 with primary liver carcinoma and hepatitis B virus infection. Each CDR3 is given with its conserved first and last residue. The order of the fields is V gene, CDR3 protein.

v_gene: TRBV4-1; CDR3aa: CASSQDRGGVGTYEQCF
v_gene: TRBV11-3; CDR3aa: CASRHAGTRIGETQYF
v_gene: TRBV28; CDR3aa: CASSQRQGSHEQYF
v_gene: TRBV24-1; CDR3aa: CATSDSSGRNEQFF
v_gene: TRBV6-4; CDR3aa: CASSDRHGADAQYF
v_gene: TRBV29-1; CDR3aa: CSVATGSYEQYF
v_gene: TRBV5-1; CDR3aa: CTSRRDLVYNEQFF
v_gene: TRBV28; CDR3aa: CASSHSWTSGLTDTQYF
v_gene: TRBV11-2; CDR3aa: CASSYGTSGGRSEQFF
v_gene: TRBV28; CDR3aa: CASSLPGGGTDTQYF
v_gene: TRBV6-2/TRBV6-3; CDR3aa: CASSHTRQPQHF
v_gene: TRBV7-9; CDR3aa: CASSFTEAVSPLHF
v_gene: TRBV28; CDR3aa: CASGFLGTPNYEQYF
v_gene: TRBV4-2; CDR3aa: CPSSLGTLHGNEPFF
v_gene: TRBV14; CDR3aa: CASNQVGGYEQYF
v_gene: TRBV4-2; CDR3aa: CASSQDSSGTDTQCF
v_gene: TRBV11-2; CDR3aa: CAINSVPLVGVGEQFF
v_gene: TRBV29-1; CDR3aa: CSIGGRDACQPQHF
v_gene: TRBV6-2/TRBV6-3; CDR3aa: CANSYWTGEAFF
v_gene: TRBV11-2; CDR3aa: CASSLLLQGDTQYF
v_gene: TRBV2; CDR3aa: CASSRTGYEQYF
v_gene: TRBV29-1; CDR3aa: CSVEGLAADNEQYF
v_gene: TRBV19; CDR3aa: CASSIVSLNEQFF
v_gene: TRBV10-3; CDR3aa: CVIRQDGQDTQYF